Presented here are 3 T cell receptor beta chains from one specimen sequenced in a study of T cell changes during pregnancy in multiple sclerosis. Profiling relied on immunoSEQ multiplex PCR, and the TCRdb table lists in-frame clones only, not all of them. The table includes roughly 54,000 clones, roughly 90% detected once. The specimen was CD4+ T cells from peripheral blood mononuclear cells, collected after pregnancy. The receptors were gathered from a female donor with multiple sclerosis, enrolled in a pregnancy study.

This clone was found once. The chain recombines TRBV7-3 with TRBJ2-3; D is ambiguous. The length of the CDR3 is 13 residues. Trimming removed 4 bases from V and 1 base from J, with 6 bases in between. Germline V gives CDR1 SGHTA, CDR2 FQGTGA. CDR3 sequence: CASSSLRTDTQYF. CDR3 sequence (DNA): TGTGCCAGCAGCTCCCTACGCACAGATACGCAGTATTTT.

The chain couples TRBV28 to TRBJ1-3; D ambiguous. In germline, CDR1 is MDHEN, CDR2 SYDVKM. V lost 7 bases to trimming and J lost 2 bases, with 15 bases between them. CDR3 length: 15 amino acids. The CDR3 sequence is CASINGGFTGNTIYF. The CDR3 DNA reads TGTGCCAGCATCAACGGAGGGTTTACTGGAAACACCATATATTTT.

This chain connects TRBV5-6 to TRBJ2-5; D call uncertain. The germline V and J ends were trimmed by 4 bases and 2 bases, with 15 bases remaining between them. From germline, CDR1 is SGHDT and CDR2 YYEEEE. The CDR3 consists of 15 residues. The DNA of the CDR3 is TGTGCCAGCAGCCTGATGACATCTCCTCAAGAGACCCAGTACTTC. Amino acids: CASSLMTSPQETQYF.